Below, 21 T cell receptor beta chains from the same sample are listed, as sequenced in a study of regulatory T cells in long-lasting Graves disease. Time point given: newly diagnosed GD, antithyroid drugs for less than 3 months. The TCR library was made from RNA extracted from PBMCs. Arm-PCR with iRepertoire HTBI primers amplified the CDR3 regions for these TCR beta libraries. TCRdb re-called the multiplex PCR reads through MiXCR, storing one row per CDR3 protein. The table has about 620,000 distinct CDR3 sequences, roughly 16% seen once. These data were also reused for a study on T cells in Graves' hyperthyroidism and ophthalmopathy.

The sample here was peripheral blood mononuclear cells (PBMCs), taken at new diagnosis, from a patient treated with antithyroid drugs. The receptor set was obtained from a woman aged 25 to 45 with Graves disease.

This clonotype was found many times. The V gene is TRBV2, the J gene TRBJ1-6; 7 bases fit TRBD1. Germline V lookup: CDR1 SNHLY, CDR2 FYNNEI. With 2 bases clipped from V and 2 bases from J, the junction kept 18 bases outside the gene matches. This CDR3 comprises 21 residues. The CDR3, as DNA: TGTGCCAGCAGTGAAATCCCCCGGTTAACAGGGGAGGAAACCTATAATTCACCCCTCCACTTT. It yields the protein CASSEIPRLTGEETYNSPLHF.

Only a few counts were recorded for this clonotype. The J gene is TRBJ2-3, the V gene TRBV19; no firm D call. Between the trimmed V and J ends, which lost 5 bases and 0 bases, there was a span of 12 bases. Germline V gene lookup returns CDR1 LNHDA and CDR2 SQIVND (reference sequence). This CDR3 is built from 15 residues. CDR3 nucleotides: TGTGCCAGTAGTCCAGGCAGCGCTAGCACAGATACGCAGTATTTT. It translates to CASSPGSASTDTQYF.

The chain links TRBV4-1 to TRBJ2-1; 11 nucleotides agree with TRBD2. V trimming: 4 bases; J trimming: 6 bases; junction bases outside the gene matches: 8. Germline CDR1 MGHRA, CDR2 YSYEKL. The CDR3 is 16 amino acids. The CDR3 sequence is CASSPLWTSGLNEQFF. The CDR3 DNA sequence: TGCGCCAGCAGCCCTCTCTGGACTAGCGGGCTCAATGAGCAGTTCTTC.

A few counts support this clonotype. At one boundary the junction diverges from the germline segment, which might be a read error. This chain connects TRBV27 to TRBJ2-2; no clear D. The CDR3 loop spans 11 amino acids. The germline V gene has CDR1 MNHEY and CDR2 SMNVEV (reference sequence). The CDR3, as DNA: TGTGCCAACAGTTTAGCCGGGGAGCTGTTTTTT. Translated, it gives CANSLAGELFF.

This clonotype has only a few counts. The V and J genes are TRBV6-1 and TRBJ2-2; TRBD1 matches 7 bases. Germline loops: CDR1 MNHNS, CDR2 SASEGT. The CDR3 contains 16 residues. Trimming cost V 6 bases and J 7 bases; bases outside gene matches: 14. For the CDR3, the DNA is TGTGCCAGCAGGGATATGGGGTACAGGGGCGGCGGGGAGCTGTTTTTT. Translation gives CASRDMGYRGGGELFF.

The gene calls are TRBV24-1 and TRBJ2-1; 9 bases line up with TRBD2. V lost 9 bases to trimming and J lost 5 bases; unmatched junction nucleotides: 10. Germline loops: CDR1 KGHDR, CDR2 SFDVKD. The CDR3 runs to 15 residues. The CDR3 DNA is TGTGCCACCGCCACTACTAGCGGGTTGGACAATGAGCAGTTCTTC. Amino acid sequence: CATATTSGLDNEQFF.

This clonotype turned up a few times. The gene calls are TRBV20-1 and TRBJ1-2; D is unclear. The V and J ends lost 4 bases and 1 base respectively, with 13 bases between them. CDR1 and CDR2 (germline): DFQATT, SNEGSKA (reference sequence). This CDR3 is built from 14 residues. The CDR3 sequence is CSATSLQVNYGYTF. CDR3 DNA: TGCAGTGCTACGTCCCTTCAGGTTAACTATGGCTACACCTTC.

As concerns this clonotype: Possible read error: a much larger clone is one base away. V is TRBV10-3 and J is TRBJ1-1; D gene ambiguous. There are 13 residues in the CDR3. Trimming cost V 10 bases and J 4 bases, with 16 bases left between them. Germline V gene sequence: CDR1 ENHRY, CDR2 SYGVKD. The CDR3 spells CASMRVRGTEAFF. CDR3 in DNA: TGTGCCAGCATGCGGGTTCGGGGCACTGAAGCTTTCTTT.

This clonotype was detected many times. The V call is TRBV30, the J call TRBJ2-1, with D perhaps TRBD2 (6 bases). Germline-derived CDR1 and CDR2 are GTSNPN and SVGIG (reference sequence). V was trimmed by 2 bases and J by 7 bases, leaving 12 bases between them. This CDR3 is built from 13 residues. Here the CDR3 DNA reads TGTGCCTGGAGTCGGGAGTTGGTAAATGAGCAGTTCTTC. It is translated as CAWSRELVNEQFF. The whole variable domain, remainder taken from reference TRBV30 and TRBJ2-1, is SQTIHQWPATLVQPVGSPLSLECTVEGTSNPNLYWYRQAAGRGLQLLFYSVGIGQISSEVPQNLSASRPQDRQFILSSKKLLLSDSGFYLCAWSRELVNEQFFGPGTRLTVL.

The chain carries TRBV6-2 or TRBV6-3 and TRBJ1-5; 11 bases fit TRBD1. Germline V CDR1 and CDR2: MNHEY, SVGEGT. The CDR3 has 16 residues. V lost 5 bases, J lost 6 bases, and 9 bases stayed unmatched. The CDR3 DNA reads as TGTGCCAGCAGTCCATCGGACAGGGGGCCCGGTCAGCCCCAGCATTTT. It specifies CASSPSDRGPGQPQHF.

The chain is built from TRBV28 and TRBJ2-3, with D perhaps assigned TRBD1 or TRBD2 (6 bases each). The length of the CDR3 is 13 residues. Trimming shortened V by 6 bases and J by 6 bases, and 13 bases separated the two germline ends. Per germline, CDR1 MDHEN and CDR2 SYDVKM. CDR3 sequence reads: CASSPGGRDTQYF. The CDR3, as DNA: TGTGCCAGCAGCCCCGGGGGCCGGGATACGCAGTATTTT. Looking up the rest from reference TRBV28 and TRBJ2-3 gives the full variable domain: DVKVTQSSRYLVKRTGEKVFLECVQDMDHENMFWYRQDPGLGLRLIYFSYDVKMKEKGDIPEGYSVSREKKERFSLILESASTNQTSMYLCASSPGGRDTQYFGPGTRLTVL.

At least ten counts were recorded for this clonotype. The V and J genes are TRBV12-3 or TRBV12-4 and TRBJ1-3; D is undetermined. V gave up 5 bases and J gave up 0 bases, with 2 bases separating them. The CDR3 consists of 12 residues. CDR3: CASSVSGNTIYF. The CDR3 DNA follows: TGTGCCAGCAGTGTCTCTGGAAACACCATATATTTT.

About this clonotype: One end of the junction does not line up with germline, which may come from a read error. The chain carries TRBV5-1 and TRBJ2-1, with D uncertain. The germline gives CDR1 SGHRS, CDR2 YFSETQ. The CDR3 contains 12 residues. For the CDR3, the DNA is TGCGCCAGCAGCCCAAACTACAATGGGCAGTTCTTC. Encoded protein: CASSPNYNGQFF.

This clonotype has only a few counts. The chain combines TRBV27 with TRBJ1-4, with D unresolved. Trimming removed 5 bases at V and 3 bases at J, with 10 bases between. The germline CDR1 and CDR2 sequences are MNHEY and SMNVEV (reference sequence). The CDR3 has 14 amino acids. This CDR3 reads CASSPQVSNEKLFF. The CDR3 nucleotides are TGTGCCAGCAGTCCGCAGGTTTCTAATGAAAAACTGTTTTTT.

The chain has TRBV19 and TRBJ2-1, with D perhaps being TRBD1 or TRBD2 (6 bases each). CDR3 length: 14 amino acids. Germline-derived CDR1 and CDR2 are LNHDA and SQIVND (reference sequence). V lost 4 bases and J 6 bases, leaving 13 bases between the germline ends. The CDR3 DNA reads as TGTGCCAGTAGTACCCAAGGGGGAGGCAATGAGCAGTTCTTC. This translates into CASSTQGGGNEQFF.

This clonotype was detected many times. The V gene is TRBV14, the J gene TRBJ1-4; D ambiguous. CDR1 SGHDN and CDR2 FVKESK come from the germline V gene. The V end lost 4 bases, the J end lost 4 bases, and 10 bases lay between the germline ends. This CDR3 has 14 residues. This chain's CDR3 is CASSPRAGNEKLFF. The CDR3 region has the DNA TGTGCCAGCAGCCCTCGGGCCGGTAATGAAAAACTGTTTTTT.

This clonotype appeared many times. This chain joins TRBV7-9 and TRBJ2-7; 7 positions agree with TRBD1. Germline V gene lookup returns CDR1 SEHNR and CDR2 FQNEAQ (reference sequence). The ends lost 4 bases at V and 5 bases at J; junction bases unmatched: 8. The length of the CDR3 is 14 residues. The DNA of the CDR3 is TGTGCCAGCAGCTCCCGACAGGGTGGCGACGAGCAGTACTTC. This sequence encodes CASSSRQGGDEQYF.

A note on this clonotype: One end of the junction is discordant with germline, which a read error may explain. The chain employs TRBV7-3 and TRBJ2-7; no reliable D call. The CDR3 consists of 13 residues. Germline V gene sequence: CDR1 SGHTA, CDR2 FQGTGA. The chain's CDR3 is CASNLSQLSEQYF. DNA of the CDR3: TGTGCCAGCAACTTAAGCCAGCTTTCCGAGCAGTACTTC.

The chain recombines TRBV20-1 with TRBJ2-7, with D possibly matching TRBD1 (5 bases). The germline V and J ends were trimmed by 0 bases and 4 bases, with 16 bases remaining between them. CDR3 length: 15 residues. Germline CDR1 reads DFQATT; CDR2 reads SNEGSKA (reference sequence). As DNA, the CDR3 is TGCAGTGCTAGAGATTACGCAGGGCAGTTGTACGAGCAGTACTTC. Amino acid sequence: CSARDYAGQLYEQYF.

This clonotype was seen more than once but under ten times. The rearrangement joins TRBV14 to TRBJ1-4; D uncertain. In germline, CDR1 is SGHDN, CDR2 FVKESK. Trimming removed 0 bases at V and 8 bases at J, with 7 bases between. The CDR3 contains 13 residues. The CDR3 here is CASSQDLAEKLFF. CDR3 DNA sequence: TGTGCCAGCAGCCAAGATCTTGCGGAAAAACTGTTTTTT.

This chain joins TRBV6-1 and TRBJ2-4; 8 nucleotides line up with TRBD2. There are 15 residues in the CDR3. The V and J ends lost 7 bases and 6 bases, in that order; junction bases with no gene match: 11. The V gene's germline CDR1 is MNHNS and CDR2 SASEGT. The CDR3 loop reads CASNSGGKGLNIQYF. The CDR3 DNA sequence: TGTGCCAGCAATTCGGGGGGGAAGGGATTAAACATTCAGTACTTC.